Below, one TCR beta chain is given with its context. The data derive from a study of technical replicates of blood from a handful of donors. Measured with immunoSEQ multiplex PCR; TCRdb has only the in-frame clones, and not every one. The data show roughly 79,000 clones, about 92% seen once. The CDR3 has 13 residues. CDR1 is SGHTA and CDR2 is FQGTGA in the germline V gene. Trimming took 3 bases from V and 7 from J, leaving 11 bases between them. Source material: T cells isolated from PBMCs. V and J are TRBV7-3 and TRBJ2-3; D may be TRBD2 (6 bases). The TCR sequence derives from a human donor in good health. This CDR3 reads CASSLRDSYTQYF. In DNA form, the CDR3 reads TGTGCCAGCAGCTTGAGGGACTCCTATACGCAGTATTTT. Full variable domain (missing parts from reference TRBV7-3 and TRBJ2-3): GAGVSQTPSNKVTEKGKYVELRCDPISGHTALYWYRQSLGQGPEFLIYFQGTGAADDSGLPNDRFFAVRPEGSVSTLKIQRTERGDSAVYLCASSLRDSYTQYFGPGTRLTVL.